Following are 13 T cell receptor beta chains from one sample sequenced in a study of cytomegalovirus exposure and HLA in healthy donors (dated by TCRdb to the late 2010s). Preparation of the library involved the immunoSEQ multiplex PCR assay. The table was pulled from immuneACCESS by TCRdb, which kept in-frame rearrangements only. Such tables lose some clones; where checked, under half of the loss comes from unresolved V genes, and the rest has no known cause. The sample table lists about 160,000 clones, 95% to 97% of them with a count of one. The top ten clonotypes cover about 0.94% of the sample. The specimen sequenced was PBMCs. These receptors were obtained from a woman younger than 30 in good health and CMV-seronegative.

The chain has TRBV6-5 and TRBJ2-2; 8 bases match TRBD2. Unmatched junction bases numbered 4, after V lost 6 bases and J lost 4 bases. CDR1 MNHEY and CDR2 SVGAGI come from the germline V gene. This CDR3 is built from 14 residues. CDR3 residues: CASRKLAATGELFF. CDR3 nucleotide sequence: TGTGCCAGCAGGAAACTAGCGGCCACCGGGGAGCTGTTTTTT.

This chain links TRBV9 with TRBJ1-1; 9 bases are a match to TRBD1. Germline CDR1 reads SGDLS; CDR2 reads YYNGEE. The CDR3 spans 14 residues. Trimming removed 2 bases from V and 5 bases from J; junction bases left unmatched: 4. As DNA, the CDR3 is TGTGCCAGCAGCGTGGTACAGGGGGCGACTGAAGCTTTCTTT. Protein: CASSVVQGATEAFF.

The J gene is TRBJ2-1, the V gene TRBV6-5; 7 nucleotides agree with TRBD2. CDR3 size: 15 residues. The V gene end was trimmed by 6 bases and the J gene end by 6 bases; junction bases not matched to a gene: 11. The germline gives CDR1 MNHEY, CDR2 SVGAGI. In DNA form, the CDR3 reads TGTGCCAGCAGCCCACCGGGACTACGAGCCAATGAGCAGTTCTTC. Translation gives CASSPPGLRANEQFF.

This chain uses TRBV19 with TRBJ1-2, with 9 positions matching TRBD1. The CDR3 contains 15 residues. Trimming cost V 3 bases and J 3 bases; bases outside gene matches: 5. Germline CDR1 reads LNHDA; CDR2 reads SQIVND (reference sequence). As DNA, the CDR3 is TGTGCCAGTAGTATCCCGGGGACAGGGTACTATGGCTACACCTTC. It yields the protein CASSIPGTGYYGYTF.

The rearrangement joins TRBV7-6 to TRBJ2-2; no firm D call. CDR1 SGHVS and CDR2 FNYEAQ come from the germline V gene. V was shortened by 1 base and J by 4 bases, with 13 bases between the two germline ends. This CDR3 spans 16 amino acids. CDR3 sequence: CASSLGASVSTGELFF. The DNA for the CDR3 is TGTGCCAGCAGCTTAGGAGCTAGTGTAAGCACCGGGGAGCTGTTTTTT.

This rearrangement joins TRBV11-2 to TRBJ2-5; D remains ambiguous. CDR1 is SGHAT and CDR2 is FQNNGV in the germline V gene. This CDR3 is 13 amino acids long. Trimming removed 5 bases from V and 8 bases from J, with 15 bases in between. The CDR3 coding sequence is TGTGCCAGCAGCCCCCCTATGGTCCGAACCCAGTACTTC. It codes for CASSPPMVRTQYF.

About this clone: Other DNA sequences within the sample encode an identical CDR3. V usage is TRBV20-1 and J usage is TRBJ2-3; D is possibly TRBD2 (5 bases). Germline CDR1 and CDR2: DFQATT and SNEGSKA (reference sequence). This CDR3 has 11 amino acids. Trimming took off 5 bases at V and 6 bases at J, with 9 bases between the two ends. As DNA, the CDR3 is TGCAGTGCTCTAAGAGGGGATACGCAGTATTTT. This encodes CSALRGDTQYF.

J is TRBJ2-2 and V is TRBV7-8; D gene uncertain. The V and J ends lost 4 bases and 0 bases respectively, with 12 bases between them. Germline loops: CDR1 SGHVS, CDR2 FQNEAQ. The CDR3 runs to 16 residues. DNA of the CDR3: TGTGCCAGCAGCTCCTGGTTCAGGTCGAACACCGGGGAGCTGTTTTTT. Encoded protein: CASSSWFRSNTGELFF.

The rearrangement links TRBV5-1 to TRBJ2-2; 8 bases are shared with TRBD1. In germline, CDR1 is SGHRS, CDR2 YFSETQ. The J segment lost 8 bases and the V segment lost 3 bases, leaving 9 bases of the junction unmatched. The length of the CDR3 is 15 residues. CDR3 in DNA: TGCGCCAGCAGCTGGGACGGACAGGGCAAAGGGGAGCTGTTTTTT. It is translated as CASSWDGQGKGELFF.

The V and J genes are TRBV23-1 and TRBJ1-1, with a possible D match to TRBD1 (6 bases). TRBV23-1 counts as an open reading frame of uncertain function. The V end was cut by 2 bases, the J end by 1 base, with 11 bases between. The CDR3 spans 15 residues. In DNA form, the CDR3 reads TGCGCCAGCAGTCAAACGGACAGCCAGAACACTGAAGCTTTCTTT. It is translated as CASSQTDSQNTEAFF.

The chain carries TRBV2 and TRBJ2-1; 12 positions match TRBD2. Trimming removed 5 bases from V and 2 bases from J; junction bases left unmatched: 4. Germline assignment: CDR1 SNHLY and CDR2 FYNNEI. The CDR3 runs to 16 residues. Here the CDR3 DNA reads TGTGCCAGCAGTCCTAGCGGGGGGGCAGCCTACAATGAGCAGTTCTTC. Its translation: CASSPSGGAAYNEQFF.

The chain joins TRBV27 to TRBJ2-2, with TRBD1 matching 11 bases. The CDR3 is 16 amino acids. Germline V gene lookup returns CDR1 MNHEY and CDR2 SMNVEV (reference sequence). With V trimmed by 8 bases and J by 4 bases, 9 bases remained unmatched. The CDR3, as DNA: TGTGCCAGCTATCACGGACAGGGGGCAATCACCGGGGAGCTGTTTTTT. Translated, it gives CASYHGQGAITGELFF.

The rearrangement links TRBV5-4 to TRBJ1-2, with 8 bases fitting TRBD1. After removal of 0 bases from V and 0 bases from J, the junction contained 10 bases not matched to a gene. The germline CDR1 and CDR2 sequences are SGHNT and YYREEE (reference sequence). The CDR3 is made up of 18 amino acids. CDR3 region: CASSLEGTGGGSNYGYTF. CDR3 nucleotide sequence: TGTGCCAGCAGCTTGGAGGGGACAGGAGGAGGTTCTAACTATGGCTACACCTTC.